This T cell receptor (beta chain) was recorded in a study of control samples from healthy donors and cancer patients. This clone was recorded once. Some clones are missing from TCRdb's copy, which holds only in-frame ones; the method was immunoSEQ multiplex PCR. Of fewer than 200,000 clones detected, around 94% appear once; the ten largest clones hold roughly 15%. Sequenced sample: PBMCs. This sequence was found in a man aged 55 to 70 with colorectal cancer.

The CDR3 DNA reads TGTGCCAGCAGTGGACAGCTCACAGATACGCAGTATTTT. As protein: CASSGQLTDTQYF. The chain employs TRBV2 and TRBJ2-3, with D possibly matching TRBD1 (5 bases). There are 13 residues in the CDR3. Germline assignment: CDR1 SNHLY and CDR2 FYNNEI. The ends were cut back, 4 bases at V and 2 bases at J, with 7 bases in the middle.